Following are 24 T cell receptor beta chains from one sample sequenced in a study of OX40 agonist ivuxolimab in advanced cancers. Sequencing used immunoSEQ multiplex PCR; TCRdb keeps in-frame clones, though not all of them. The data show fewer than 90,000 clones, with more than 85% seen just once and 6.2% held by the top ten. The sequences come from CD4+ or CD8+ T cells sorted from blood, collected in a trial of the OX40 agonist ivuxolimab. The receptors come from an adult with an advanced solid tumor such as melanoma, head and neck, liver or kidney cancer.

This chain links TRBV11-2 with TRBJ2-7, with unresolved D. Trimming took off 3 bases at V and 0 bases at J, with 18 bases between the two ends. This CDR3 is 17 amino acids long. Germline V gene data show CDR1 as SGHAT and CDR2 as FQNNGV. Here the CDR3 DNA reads TGTGCCAGCAGCTTCCTAAGCCGGGCGTTTTTCTCCTACGAGCAGTACTTC. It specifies CASSFLSRAFFSYEQYF.

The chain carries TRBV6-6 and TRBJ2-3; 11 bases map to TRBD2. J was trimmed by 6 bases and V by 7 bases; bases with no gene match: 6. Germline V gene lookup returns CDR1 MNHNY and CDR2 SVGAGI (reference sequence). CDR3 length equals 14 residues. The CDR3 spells CASTLAGGRDTQYF. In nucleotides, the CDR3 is TGTGCCAGCACTTTAGCGGGGGGGCGGGATACGCAGTATTTT.

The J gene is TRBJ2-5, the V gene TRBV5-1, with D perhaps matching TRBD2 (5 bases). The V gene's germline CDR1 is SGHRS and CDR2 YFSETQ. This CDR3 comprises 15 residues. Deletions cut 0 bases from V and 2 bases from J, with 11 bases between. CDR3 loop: CASSLAAGGQETQYF. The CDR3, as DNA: TGCGCCAGCAGCTTGGCCGCGGGTGGGCAAGAGACCCAGTACTTC.

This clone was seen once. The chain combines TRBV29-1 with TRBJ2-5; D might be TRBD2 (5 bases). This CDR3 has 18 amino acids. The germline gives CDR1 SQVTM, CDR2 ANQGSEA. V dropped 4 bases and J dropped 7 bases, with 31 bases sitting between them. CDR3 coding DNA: TGCAGCGTTGGACTAAGAGGGTTCAATTCGGACGGCCGGCGGACCCAGTACTTC. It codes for CSVGLRGFNSDGRRTQYF.

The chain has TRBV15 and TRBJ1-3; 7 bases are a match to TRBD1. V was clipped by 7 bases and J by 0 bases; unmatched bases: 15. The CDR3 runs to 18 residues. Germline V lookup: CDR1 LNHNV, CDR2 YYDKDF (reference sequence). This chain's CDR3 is CATTPGTALLSSGNTIYF. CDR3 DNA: TGTGCCACCACGCCTGGGACAGCTTTACTGAGCTCTGGAAACACCATATATTTT. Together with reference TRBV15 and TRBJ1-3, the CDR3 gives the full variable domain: DAMVIQNPRYQVTQFGKPVTLSCSQTLNHNVMYWYQQKSSQAPKLLFHYYDKDFNNEADTPDNFQSRRPNTSFCFLDIRSPGLGDTAMYLCATTPGTALLSSGNTIYFGEGSWLTVV.

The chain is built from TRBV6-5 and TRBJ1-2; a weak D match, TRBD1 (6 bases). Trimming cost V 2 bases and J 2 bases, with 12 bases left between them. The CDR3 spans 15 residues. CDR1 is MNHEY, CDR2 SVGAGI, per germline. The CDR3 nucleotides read TGTGCCAGCAGTTACATAGACAGGTTAAACTATGGCTACACCTTC. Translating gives CASSYIDRLNYGYTF.

Written as DNA, the CDR3 is TGTGCCAGCAGCTTAGGGCGGGAACCGGGACACCTCTATGGCTACACCTTC. Amino acid sequence: CASSLGREPGHLYGYTF. The chain recombines TRBV7-8 with TRBJ1-2; perhaps TRBD1 as D (6 bases). The CDR3 contains 17 residues. CDR1 is SGHVS and CDR2 is FQNEAQ in the germline V gene. Between the trimmed V and J ends, which lost 1 base and 4 bases, there was a span of 19 bases.

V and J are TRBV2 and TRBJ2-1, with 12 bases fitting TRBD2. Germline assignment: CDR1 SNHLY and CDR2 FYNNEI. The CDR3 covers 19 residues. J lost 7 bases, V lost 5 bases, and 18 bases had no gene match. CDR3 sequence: CASSLRLAGAAGRENEQFF. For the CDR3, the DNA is TGTGCCAGCAGTCTACGACTAGCGGGAGCGGCAGGTAGGGAGAATGAGCAGTTCTTC.

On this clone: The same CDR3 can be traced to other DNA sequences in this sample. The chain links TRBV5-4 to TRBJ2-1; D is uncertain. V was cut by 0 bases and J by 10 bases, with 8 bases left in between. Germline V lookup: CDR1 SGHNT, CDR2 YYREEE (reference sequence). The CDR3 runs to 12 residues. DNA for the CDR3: TGTGCCAGCAGCTTGGGGAGTGGGGAGCAGTTCTTC. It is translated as CASSLGSGEQFF.

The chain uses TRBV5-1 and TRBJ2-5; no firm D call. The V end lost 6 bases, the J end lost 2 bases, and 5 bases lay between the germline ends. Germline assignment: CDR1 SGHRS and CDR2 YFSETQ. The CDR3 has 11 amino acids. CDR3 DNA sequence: TGCGCCAGCACTGGTCAAGAGACCCAGTACTTC. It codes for CASTGQETQYF.

The CDR3 sequence: CASSPLGGPNEKLFF. The CDR3, as DNA: TGTGCCAGCAGCCCCTTGGGAGGACCTAATGAAAAACTGTTTTTT. The V call is TRBV6-5, the J call TRBJ1-4; no definite D call. Germline V lookup: CDR1 MNHEY, CDR2 SVGAGI. This CDR3 contains 15 residues. V shed 6 bases and J shed 3 bases, with 14 bases lying between them.

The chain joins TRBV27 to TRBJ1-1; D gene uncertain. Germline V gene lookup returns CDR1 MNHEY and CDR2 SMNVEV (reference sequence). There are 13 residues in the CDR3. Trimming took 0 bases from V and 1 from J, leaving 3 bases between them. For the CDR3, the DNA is TGTGCCAGCAGTTTATCCCCGAACACTGAAGCTTTCTTT. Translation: CASSLSPNTEAFF.

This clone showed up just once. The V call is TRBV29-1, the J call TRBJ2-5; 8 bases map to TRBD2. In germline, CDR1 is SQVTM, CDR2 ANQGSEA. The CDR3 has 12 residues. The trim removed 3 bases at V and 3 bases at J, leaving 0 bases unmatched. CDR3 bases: TGCAGCGTTGACGGGAGGGAAGAGACCCAGTACTTC. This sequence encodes CSVDGREETQYF.

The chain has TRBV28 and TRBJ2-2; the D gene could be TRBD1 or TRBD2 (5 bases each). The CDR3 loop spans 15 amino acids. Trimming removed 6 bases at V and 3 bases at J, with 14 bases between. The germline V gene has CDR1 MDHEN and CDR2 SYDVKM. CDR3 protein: CASRSEDTYTGELFF. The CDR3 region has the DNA TGTGCCAGCAGGTCGGAGGACACCTACACCGGGGAGCTGTTTTTT. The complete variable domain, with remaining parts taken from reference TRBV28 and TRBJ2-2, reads DVKVTQSSRYLVKRTGEKVFLECVQDMDHENMFWYRQDPGLGLRLIYFSYDVKMKEKGDIPEGYSVSREKKERFSLILESASTNQTSMYLCASRSEDTYTGELFFGEGSRLTVL.

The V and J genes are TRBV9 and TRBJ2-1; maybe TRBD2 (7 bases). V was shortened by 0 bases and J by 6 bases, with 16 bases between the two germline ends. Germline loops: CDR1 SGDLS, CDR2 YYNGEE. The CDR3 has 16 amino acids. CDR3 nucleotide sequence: TGTGCCAGCAGCGTAGAGGAGGGGGGGCGGCGCAATGAGCAGTTCTTC. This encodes CASSVEEGGRRNEQFF. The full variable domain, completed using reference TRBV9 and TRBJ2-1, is DSGVTQTPKHLITATGQRVTLRCSPRSGDLSVYWYQQSLDQGLQFLIQYYNGEERAKGNILERFSAQQFPDLHSELNLSSLELGDSALYFCASSVEEGGRRNEQFFGPGTRLTVL.

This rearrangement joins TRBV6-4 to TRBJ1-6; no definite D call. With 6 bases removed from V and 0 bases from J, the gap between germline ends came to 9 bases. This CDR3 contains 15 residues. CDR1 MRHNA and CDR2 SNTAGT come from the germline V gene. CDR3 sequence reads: CASREKSSYNSPLHF. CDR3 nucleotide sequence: TGTGCCAGCAGAGAAAAGAGCTCCTATAATTCACCCCTCCACTTT.

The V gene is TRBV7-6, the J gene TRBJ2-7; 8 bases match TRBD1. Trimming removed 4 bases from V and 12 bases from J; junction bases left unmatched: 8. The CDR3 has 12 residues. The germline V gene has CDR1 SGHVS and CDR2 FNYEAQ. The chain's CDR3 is CASSSGQGGRYF. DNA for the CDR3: TGTGCCAGCAGCTCTGGACAGGGCGGTCGGTACTTC. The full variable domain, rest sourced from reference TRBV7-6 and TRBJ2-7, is GAGVSQSPRYKVTKRGQDVALRCDPISGHVSLYWYRQALGQGPEFLTYFNYEAQQDKSGLPNDRFSAERPEGSISTLTIQRTEQRDSAMYRCASSSGQGGRYFGPGTRLTVT.

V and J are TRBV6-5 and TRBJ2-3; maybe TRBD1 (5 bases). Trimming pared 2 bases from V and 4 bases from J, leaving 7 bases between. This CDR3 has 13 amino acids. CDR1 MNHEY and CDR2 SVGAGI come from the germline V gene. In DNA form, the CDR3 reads TGTGCCAGCAGTTACAGGGGCCCAGATACGCAGTATTTT. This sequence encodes CASSYRGPDTQYF.

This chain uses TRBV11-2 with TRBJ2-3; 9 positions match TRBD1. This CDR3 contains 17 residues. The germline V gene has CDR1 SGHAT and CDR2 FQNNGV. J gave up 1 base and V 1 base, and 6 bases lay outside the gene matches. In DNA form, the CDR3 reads TGTGCCAGCAGCTTAGTAGGGGACAGGGCCGGCACAGATACGCAGTATTTT. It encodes CASSLVGDRAGTDTQYF.

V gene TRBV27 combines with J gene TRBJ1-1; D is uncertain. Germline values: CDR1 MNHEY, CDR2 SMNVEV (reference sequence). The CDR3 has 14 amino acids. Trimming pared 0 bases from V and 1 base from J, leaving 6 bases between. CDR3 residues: CASSLSGPNTEAFF. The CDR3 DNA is TGTGCCAGCAGTTTATCAGGCCCGAACACTGAAGCTTTCTTT.

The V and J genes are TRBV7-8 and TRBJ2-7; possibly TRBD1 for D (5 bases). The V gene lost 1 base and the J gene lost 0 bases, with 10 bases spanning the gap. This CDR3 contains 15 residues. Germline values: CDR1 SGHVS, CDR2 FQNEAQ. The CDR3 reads CASSLGGLSSYEQYF. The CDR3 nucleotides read TGTGCCAGCAGCTTAGGGGGCCTCAGCTCCTACGAGCAGTACTTC. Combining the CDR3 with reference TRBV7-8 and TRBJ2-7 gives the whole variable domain GAGVSQSPRYKVAKRGQDVALRCDPISGHVSLFWYQQALGQGPEFLTYFQNEAQLDKSGLPSDRFFAERPEGSVSTLKIQRTQQEDSAVYLCASSLGGLSSYEQYFGPGTRLTVT.

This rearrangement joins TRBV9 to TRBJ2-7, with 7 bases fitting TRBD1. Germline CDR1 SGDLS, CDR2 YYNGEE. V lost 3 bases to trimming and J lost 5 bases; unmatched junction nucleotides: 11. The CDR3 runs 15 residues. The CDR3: CASSADGTAAHEQYF. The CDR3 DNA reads TGTGCCAGCAGCGCCGACGGGACAGCAGCCCACGAGCAGTACTTC.

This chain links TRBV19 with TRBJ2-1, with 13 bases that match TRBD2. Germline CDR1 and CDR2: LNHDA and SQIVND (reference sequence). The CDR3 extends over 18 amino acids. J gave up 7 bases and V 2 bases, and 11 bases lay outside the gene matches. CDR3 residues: CASSITSSTSGRFNEQFF. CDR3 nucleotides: TGTGCCAGTAGTATAACATCCTCGACTAGCGGGAGGTTTAATGAGCAGTTCTTC.

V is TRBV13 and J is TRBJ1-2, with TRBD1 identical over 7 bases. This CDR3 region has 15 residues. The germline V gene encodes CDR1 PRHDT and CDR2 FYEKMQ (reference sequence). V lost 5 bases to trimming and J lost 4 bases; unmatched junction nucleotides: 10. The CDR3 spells CASSLANRGPYGYTF. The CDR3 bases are TGTGCCAGCAGCCTAGCCAACAGGGGCCCCTATGGCTACACCTTC.